Following are 30 T cell receptor beta chains from one sample sequenced in a study of technical replicates of blood from four donors. Measured with immunoSEQ multiplex PCR; TCRdb has only the in-frame clones, and not every one. The sample yields approximately 60,000 clones, roughly 89% seen once. Sequencing was done on a sample of PBMCs. All receptors derive from a human donor in good health. Some clones in this sample may be carry-over from other donors' samples.

The chain uses TRBV7-2 and TRBJ2-5, with D perhaps TRBD2 (6 bases). V was pared by 4 bases and J by 0 bases, with 18 bases between. Germline V lookup: CDR1 SGHTA, CDR2 FQGNSA. This CDR3 is built from 17 residues. The CDR3: CASSSQHQTSYQETQYF. In DNA, the CDR3 is TGTGCCAGCAGCTCCCAGCATCAGACTAGTTACCAAGAGACCCAGTACTTC.

The genes are TRBV19 and TRBJ2-3; 7 bases are shared with TRBD1. V dropped 1 base and J dropped 6; count of bases not matched to a gene: 4. This CDR3 comprises 14 residues. Germline V CDR1 and CDR2: LNHDA, SQIVND (reference sequence). The CDR3: CASSIVGGKDTQYF. The CDR3 DNA is TGTGCCAGTAGTATAGTAGGGGGCAAGGATACGCAGTATTTT.

This clone was counted a few times. The CDR3 DNA reads TGTGCCAGCAGTTCGACAGGGGGCCTTGGCTACACCTTC. Residues: CASSSTGGLGYTF. The chain carries TRBV27 and TRBJ1-2; 10 nucleotides agree with TRBD1. CDR1 is MNHEY and CDR2 is SMNVEV in the germline V gene (reference sequence). V was pared by 4 bases and J by 7 bases, with 3 bases of the junction left unmatched. The CDR3 is 13 residues long.

The rearrangement links TRBV27 to TRBJ2-7; a possible D gene is TRBD2 (5 bases). Germline CDR1 and CDR2: MNHEY and SMNVEV (reference sequence). This CDR3 spans 13 amino acids. V was trimmed by 6 bases and J by 5 bases, leaving 14 bases between them. CDR3 protein: CASSVAIGNEQYF. The CDR3 nucleotides are TGTGCCAGCAGCGTAGCGATCGGAAACGAGCAGTACTTC.

This clone was seen once. In DNA form, the CDR3 reads TGTGCCAGCAAGGCCTACAGCTCCTACGAGCAGTACTTC. Translated: CASKAYSSYEQYF. The chain links TRBV27 to TRBJ2-7; D not resolved. The V end lost 7 bases, the J end lost 0 bases, and 10 bases lay between the germline ends. The CDR3 sequence is 13 residues long. In germline, CDR1 is MNHEY, CDR2 SMNVEV (reference sequence).

The chain employs TRBV30 and TRBJ1-2; 9 bases map to TRBD1. V trimming: 3 bases; J trimming: 2 bases; junction bases outside the gene matches: 7. Germline-derived CDR1 and CDR2 are GTSNPN and SVGIG (reference sequence). The CDR3 covers 15 residues. The CDR3 is CAWRGPQGANYGYTF. DNA of the CDR3: TGTGCCTGGAGGGGACCACAGGGGGCGAACTATGGCTACACCTTC.

This sequence joins TRBV7-9 and TRBJ2-5, with 11 bases matching TRBD1. The trim removed 1 base at V and 5 bases at J, leaving 3 bases unmatched. The CDR3 length is 15 residues. CDR1 is SEHNR and CDR2 is FQNEAQ in the germline V gene (reference sequence). The CDR3 loop is CASSLVGTGGETQYF. Here the CDR3 DNA reads TGTGCCAGCAGCTTAGTAGGGACAGGGGGGGAGACCCAGTACTTC.

The chain has TRBV7-8 and TRBJ2-5; 9 nucleotides match TRBD1. The germline CDR1 and CDR2 sequences are SGHVS and FQNEAQ. CDR3 length equals 15 residues. V was clipped by 5 bases and J by 5 bases; unmatched bases: 9. The CDR3 protein is CASSQLQGAQETQYF. The CDR3 nucleotides are TGTGCCAGCAGCCAACTACAGGGGGCGCAGGAGACCCAGTACTTC.

The V call is TRBV7-8, the J call TRBJ1-1; 8 bases line up with TRBD1. CDR1 SGHVS and CDR2 FQNEAQ come from the germline V gene. Trimming cost V 7 bases and J 1 base; bases outside gene matches: 11. The length of the CDR3 is 16 residues. The CDR3 DNA is TGTGCCAGCAAAGAGATGGGGACAGGAAGGAACACTGAAGCTTTCTTT. Translating it yields CASKEMGTGRNTEAFF.

This clone was counted a single time. The chain combines TRBV4-3 with TRBJ2-2; D not certain. The length of the CDR3 is 17 residues. In germline, CDR1 is LGHNA, CDR2 YSLEER. Trimming pared 0 bases from V and 2 bases from J, leaving 13 bases between. CDR3 coding DNA: TGCGCCAGCAGCCAAGATTTGGTACTACCCAACACCGGGGAGCTGTTTTTT. Its translation: CASSQDLVLPNTGELFF.

The chain has TRBV13 and TRBJ2-7; a possible D gene is TRBD2 (7 bases). V shed 8 bases and J shed 6 bases, with 17 bases lying between them. The CDR3 runs 13 residues. Germline V CDR1 and CDR2: PRHDT, FYEKMQ (reference sequence). The CDR3 DNA is TGTGCCAGCGCCCGTCGGGGGGCGGGCGAGCAGTACTTC. Translated, it gives CASARRGAGEQYF.

This chain uses TRBV30 with TRBJ2-7; D uncertain. From germline, CDR1 is GTSNPN and CDR2 SVGIG (reference sequence). Trimming pared 1 base from V and 2 bases from J, leaving 9 bases between. This CDR3 comprises 13 residues. CDR3 loop: CAWSGLTAYEQYF. In nucleotides, the CDR3 is TGTGCCTGGAGTGGCCTAACCGCCTACGAGCAGTACTTC.

CDR3 bases: TGTGCCAGCAGCCGGGACAGGAACACCGGGGAGCTGTTTTTT. This sequence encodes CASSRDRNTGELFF. This chain connects TRBV7-9 to TRBJ2-2; TRBD1 aligns across 7 bases. Losses at the gene ends were 5 bases for V and 1 base for J; bases not matched to a gene: 1. The CDR3 is made up of 14 amino acids. The V gene's germline CDR1 is SEHNR and CDR2 FQNEAQ (reference sequence).

The chain has TRBV14 and TRBJ2-3, with 9 bases that match TRBD2. The J segment lost 1 base and the V segment lost 1 base, leaving 3 bases of the junction unmatched. The CDR3 runs 16 residues. Looked up from germline, CDR1 is SGHDN and CDR2 is FVKESK. CDR3 residues: CASSQGLAARTDTQYF. CDR3 sequence (DNA): TGTGCCAGCAGCCAAGGACTAGCGGCCCGCACAGATACGCAGTATTTT.

This chain joins TRBV4-1 and TRBJ1-5; D may be TRBD1 (6 bases). The CDR3 has 14 amino acids. V was shortened by 1 base and J by 2 bases, with 6 bases between the two germline ends. CDR1 and CDR2 (germline): MGHRA, YSYEKL. The CDR3 is CASSQAGGNQPQHF. In DNA form, the CDR3 reads TGCGCCAGCAGCCAAGCAGGGGGCAATCAGCCCCAGCATTTT.

This chain links TRBV7-9 with TRBJ2-3; 13 nucleotides align to TRBD2. Germline V gene sequence: CDR1 SEHNR, CDR2 FQNEAQ (reference sequence). The trim removed 5 bases at V and 5 bases at J, leaving 10 bases unmatched. The CDR3 sequence is 17 residues long. CDR3: CASSLLLAGGRGDTQYF. CDR3 DNA sequence: TGTGCCAGCAGCCTACTACTAGCGGGAGGGCGGGGAGATACGCAGTATTTT.

This clone was detected once. This chain joins TRBV5-1 and TRBJ2-3, with D possibly being TRBD1 (7 bases). The CDR3 runs 15 residues. Trimming stripped 0 bases from V and 5 bases from J, with 13 bases between. CDR1 and CDR2 (germline): SGHRS, YFSETQ. As DNA, the CDR3 is TGCGCCAGCAGCTTGGCTGGCAGGGGGGAAGATACGCAGTATTTT. Translating it yields CASSLAGRGEDTQYF.

The chain has TRBV15 and TRBJ1-5; a weak D match, TRBD1 (5 bases). Trimming took off 0 bases at V and 4 bases at J, with 10 bases between the two ends. This CDR3 region has 15 residues. Germline V gives CDR1 LNHNV, CDR2 YYDKDF (reference sequence). CDR3 sequence reads: CATSREQATNQPQHF. In nucleotides, the CDR3 is TGTGCCACCAGCAGAGAACAGGCTACTAATCAGCCCCAGCATTTT.

This chain links TRBV11-2 with TRBJ1-3; D may be TRBD1 (6 bases). Per the germline V gene, CDR1 is SGHAT and CDR2 is FQNNGV. CDR3 size: 14 residues. The V gene lost 4 bases and the J gene lost 8 bases, with 15 bases spanning the gap. In nucleotides, the CDR3 is TGTGCCAGCAGCTCCGTTGGGGGCCAGGACACCATATATTTT. Translated: CASSSVGGQDTIYF.

The rearrangement joins TRBV11-3 to TRBJ2-5, with D hard to call. Germline V gene data show CDR1 as SGHNT and CDR2 as YENEEA. V lost 1 base and J lost 3, with 6 bases in between. The CDR3 loop spans 13 amino acids. The CDR3 spells CASSLGLEETQYF. The CDR3 DNA follows: TGTGCCAGCAGCTTAGGGTTAGAAGAGACCCAGTACTTC.

This clone has just a few counts. The rearrangement links TRBV9 to TRBJ2-5, with 7 bases identical to TRBD2. CDR1 SGDLS and CDR2 YYNGEE come from the germline V gene. The trim removed 3 bases at V and 0 bases at J, leaving 8 bases unmatched. The CDR3 has 16 amino acids. CDR3 sequence (DNA): TGTGCCAGCAGCGCTTTCGCCGGGGGGAACCAAGAGACCCAGTACTTC. Translating it yields CASSAFAGGNQETQYF. Drawing the rest from reference TRBV9 and TRBJ2-5, the complete variable domain is DSGVTQTPKHLITATGQRVTLRCSPRSGDLSVYWYQQSLDQGLQFLIQYYNGEERAKGNILERFSAQQFPDLHSELNLSSLELGDSALYFCASSAFAGGNQETQYFGPGTRLLVL.

This chain links TRBV5-4 with TRBJ1-2; 10 bases are shared with TRBD1. This CDR3 has 15 amino acids. Germline V gives CDR1 SGHNT, CDR2 YYREEE (reference sequence). The junction had 10 bases not matched to a gene; V was cut back by 3 bases and J by 8 bases. CDR3 sequence: CASSSGDRGYHGYTF. CDR3 nucleotides: TGTGCCAGCAGCTCGGGGGACAGGGGTTACCACGGCTACACCTTC.

This clone was observed a handful of times. The V gene is TRBV2, the J gene TRBJ1-5, with TRBD1 as a possible D gene (5 bases). Trimming removed 6 bases at V and 2 bases at J, with 11 bases between. CDR1 is SNHLY and CDR2 is FYNNEI in the germline V gene. CDR3 length: 14 residues. CDR3 loop: CASRAGEGNQPQHF. In nucleotides, the CDR3 is TGTGCCAGCAGGGCGGGGGAAGGCAATCAGCCCCAGCATTTT.

About this clone: This sample also contains other DNA sequences that code for the same CDR3. V and J are TRBV20-1 and TRBJ1-1, with 7 bases lining up with TRBD1. There are 11 residues in the CDR3. The germline gives CDR1 DFQATT, CDR2 SNEGSKA (reference sequence). V was clipped by 3 bases and J by 8 bases; unmatched bases: 3. CDR3 protein: CSARGTVEAFF. The CDR3 DNA reads as TGCAGTGCTAGGGGGACAGTGGAAGCTTTCTTT.

The V call is TRBV9, the J call TRBJ2-3, with D possibly TRBD2 on 7 matching bases. Per germline, CDR1 SGDLS and CDR2 YYNGEE. The CDR3 is made up of 17 amino acids. V lost 0 bases and J 2 bases, leaving 16 bases between the germline ends. The chain's CDR3 is CASSVEGRGGVTDTQYF. DNA of the CDR3: TGTGCCAGCAGCGTAGAAGGAAGGGGGGGGGTCACAGATACGCAGTATTTT.

The chain carries TRBV6-5 and TRBJ1-6; D not resolved. CDR1 and CDR2 from the germline V gene are MNHEY and SVGAGI. CDR3 length equals 14 residues. The ends were cut back, 5 bases at V and 4 bases at J, with 9 bases in the middle. The CDR3 protein is CASSLDTYNSPLHF. CDR3 sequence (DNA): TGTGCCAGCAGTCTTGATACTTATAATTCACCCCTCCACTTT.

The genes are TRBV30 and TRBJ1-3; D not resolved. The CDR3 length is 14 residues. Germline V gives CDR1 GTSNPN, CDR2 SVGIG (reference sequence). Between the trimmed V and J ends, which lost 4 bases and 0 bases, there was a span of 10 bases. The CDR3 bases are TGTGCCTGGATCCATTACGGCTCTGGAAACACCATATATTTT. Translating it yields CAWIHYGSGNTIYF. Filled out from reference TRBV30 and TRBJ1-3, the complete variable domain reads SQTIHQWPATLVQPVGSPLSLECTVEGTSNPNLYWYRQAAGRGLQLLFYSVGIGQISSEVPQNLSASRPQDRQFILSSKKLLLSDSGFYLCAWIHYGSGNTIYFGEGSWLTVV.

The chain carries TRBV5-1 and TRBJ2-3; possibly TRBD1 for D (7 bases). The CDR3 sequence is 15 residues long. Deletions cut 4 bases from V and 4 bases from J, with 16 bases between. Germline-derived CDR1 and CDR2 are SGHRS and YFSETQ. CDR3 protein: CASSPAGGLPDTQYF. The CDR3, as DNA: TGCGCCAGCAGCCCGGCAGGGGGGCTCCCAGATACGCAGTATTTT.

V is TRBV9 and J is TRBJ1-1; D is uncertain. The CDR3 is 15 residues long. V shed 3 bases and J shed 0 bases, with 12 bases lying between them. Germline lookup yields CDR1 SGDLS and CDR2 YYNGEE. CDR3 residues: CASSDLRAVNTEAFF. The CDR3 nucleotides read TGTGCCAGCAGCGACCTGAGGGCCGTGAACACTGAAGCTTTCTTT.

The chain has TRBV4-3 and TRBJ1-1, with unresolved D. V was clipped by 0 bases and J by 3 bases, with 14 bases between them. CDR1 is LGHNA and CDR2 is YSLEER in the germline V gene. The CDR3 runs 16 residues. The CDR3 DNA sequence: TGCGCCAGCAGCCAAGATTTTACGGGAGGCCACACTGAAGCTTTCTTT. As protein: CASSQDFTGGHTEAFF.